The 30 T cell receptor beta chains below all came from one sample that was sequenced in a study of identical twins. In TCRdb, the 5' RACE reads were re-called with MiXCR into one record per CDR3 protein. Here the sample spans approximately 890,000 distinct CDR3 sequences, approximately 13% being singletons. These same records also appear under a second study, on yellow fever vaccine responses in identical twins.

The sequencing input was PBMCs. The receptor source for this set is a woman aged 18-29 years in good health.

Only one count was recorded for this clonotype. The CDR3 does not end in the conserved phenylalanine or tryptophan, so this is likely a read error. The genes are TRBV15 and TRBJ2-3; D remains ambiguous. Germline values: CDR1 LNHNV, CDR2 YYDKDF (reference sequence). V lost 1 base and J 0 bases, leaving 8 bases between the germline ends. This CDR3 is 15 amino acids long. CDR3 region: CATSRAGESTDTQYL. The CDR3 DNA sequence: TGTGCCACCAGCAGAGCAGGAGAGAGCACAGATACGCAGTATCTT.

CDR3 sequence: CSVHESGRSSGANVLTF. DNA for the CDR3: TGCAGCGTCCATGAGAGTGGTCGTTCCTCTGGGGCCAACGTCCTGACTTTC. This chain uses TRBV29-1 with TRBJ2-6; the D is unclear. The CDR3 loop spans 17 amino acids. Looked up from germline, CDR1 is SQVTM and CDR2 is ANQGSEA. Trimming took 6 bases from V and 0 from J, leaving 18 bases between them.

The genes are TRBV20-1 and TRBJ2-3; 7 bases align to TRBD2. The CDR3 covers 14 residues. The germline gives CDR1 DFQATT, CDR2 SNEGSKA (reference sequence). The trim removed 6 bases at V and 1 base at J, leaving 7 bases unmatched. The CDR3, as DNA: TGCAGTGCCACGGCTAGCGGACGCACAGATACGCAGTATTTT. It yields the protein CSATASGRTDTQYF.

In this sample, this clonotype turned up many times. The chain is built from TRBV10-3 and TRBJ2-4, with D possibly TRBD1 on 5 matching bases. Trimming cost V 2 bases and J 7 bases, with 12 bases left between them. This CDR3 is built from 14 residues. Per the germline V gene, CDR1 is ENHRY and CDR2 is SYGVKD. The CDR3, as DNA: TGTGCCATCAGTGAGGATCAGGGAAGGAACATTCAGTACTTC. This encodes CAISEDQGRNIQYF.

This clonotype was observed many times. The rearrangement links TRBV28 to TRBJ1-3, with 10 bases fitting TRBD1. CDR3 length: 15 residues. After removal of 5 bases from V and 3 bases from J, the junction contained 4 bases not matched to a gene. From germline, CDR1 is MDHEN and CDR2 SYDVKM. CDR3: CASSKDRGHGNTIYF. DNA of the CDR3: TGTGCCAGCAGTAAAGACAGGGGGCATGGAAACACCATATATTTT.

This clonotype was found many times. This chain uses TRBV20-1 with TRBJ1-5; TRBD1 aligns across 10 bases. Germline V gene sequence: CDR1 DFQATT, CDR2 SNEGSKA (reference sequence). Germline trimming cut 3 bases from V and 6 bases from J; bases unmatched to any gene: 5. This CDR3 contains 14 residues. The CDR3 DNA follows: TGCAGTGCTAGGACAGGGGGCTTAGGTCAGCCCCAGCATTTT. Translating gives CSARTGGLGQPQHF.

The V gene is TRBV21-1, the J gene TRBJ2-5; whether TRBD2, the table's D call, matches the DNA was not checked. TRBV21-1 is a recognized pseudogene. This CDR3 region has 13 residues. The CDR3 DNA reads TGTGCCAGCAGCCTCCCAATATGGGAGACCCAGTACTTC. The encoded protein is CASSLPIWETQYF.

This clonotype was detected only a few times. The chain combines TRBV5-1 with TRBJ2-2, with 8 bases aligning to TRBD2. Per the germline V gene, CDR1 is SGHRS and CDR2 is YFSETQ. With 3 bases clipped from V and 6 bases from J, the junction kept 1 base outside the gene matches. The CDR3 has 13 amino acids. CDR3 DNA: TGCGCCAGCAGCTCCGGGAGGGCCGGGGAGCTGTTTTTT. The encoded protein is CASSSGRAGELFF.

V and J are TRBV28 and TRBJ1-2; 8 nucleotides line up with TRBD1. The J segment lost 7 bases and the V segment lost 5 bases, leaving 6 bases of the junction unmatched. Germline V gene sequence: CDR1 MDHEN, CDR2 SYDVKM. This CDR3 contains 13 residues. The CDR3 protein is CASSTGQGGGYTF. Here the CDR3 DNA reads TGTGCCAGCAGTACCGGACAGGGCGGTGGCTACACCTTC.

This clonotype was counted between two and nine times. Written as DNA, the CDR3 is TGTGCCAGCAGTTACGGGGGAGTGAACGAGCAGTACGTC. Amino acid sequence: CASSYGGVNEQYV. The genes are TRBV6-6 and TRBJ2-7; tentatively, D is TRBD1 or TRBD2 (5 bases each). The V end lost 2 bases, the J end lost 5 bases, and 10 bases lay between the germline ends. CDR3 length equals 13 residues. Looked up from germline, CDR1 is MNHNY and CDR2 is SVGAGI (reference sequence).

V and J are TRBV6-1 and TRBJ2-1; possible D gene TRBD2, 5 bases. CDR1 is MNHNS, CDR2 SASEGT, per germline. The CDR3 spans 14 residues. The ends were cut back, 1 base at V and 7 bases at J, with 11 bases in the middle. CDR3 residues: CASSEVGSKNEQFF. CDR3 sequence (DNA): TGTGCCAGCAGTGAAGTAGGGAGTAAGAATGAGCAGTTCTTC.

In this sample, this clonotype turned up many times. The DNA of the CDR3 is TGTGCCAGCAGTTTCCGGGCCCAAACCGAAGAGACCCAGTACTTC. Translating it yields CASSFRAQTEETQYF. The rearrangement joins TRBV12-3 or TRBV12-4 to TRBJ2-5, with no clear D. This CDR3 spans 15 amino acids. V was trimmed by 3 bases and J by 3 bases, leaving 14 bases between them.

V usage is TRBV27 and J usage is TRBJ2-7, with D uncertain. Germline CDR1 MNHEY, CDR2 SMNVEV (reference sequence). V was cut by 6 bases and J by 5 bases, with 14 bases left in between. The CDR3 runs 13 residues. CDR3 amino acids: CASRGLILNEQYF. The CDR3 DNA is TGTGCCAGCAGAGGGTTGATCCTAAACGAGCAGTACTTC.

The chain employs TRBV11-2 and TRBJ1-3; D is unclear. Trimming took off 5 bases at V and 0 bases at J, with 14 bases between the two ends. Germline assignment: CDR1 SGHAT and CDR2 FQNNGV. The CDR3 contains 16 residues. The CDR3 region has the DNA TGTGCCAGCAGCCAGCCACGAGGGCTCTCTGGAAACACCATATATTTT. Protein sequence: CASSQPRGLSGNTIYF.

To note about this clonotype: A much larger clone is a single base away; this may be a read error. J is TRBJ2-7 and V is TRBV7-9; 16 nucleotides line up with TRBD2. CDR1 is SEHNR and CDR2 is FQNEAQ in the germline V gene (reference sequence). Germline trimming cut 5 bases from V and 0 bases from J; bases unmatched to any gene: 4. The CDR3 runs to 17 residues. CDR3 DNA sequence: TGTGCCAGCAGCCCCGGGACTAGCGGGAGGGCCTCCTACGAGCAGTACTTC. It specifies CASSPGTSGRASYEQYF.

This chain links TRBV5-1 with TRBJ2-2; TRBD2 matches 7 bases. The CDR3 runs to 14 residues. CDR1 SGHRS and CDR2 YFSETQ come from the germline V gene. Trimming took 2 bases from V and 7 from J; bases not matched to a gene: 5. CDR3 in amino acids: CASSFGLGGGELFF. The CDR3 DNA sequence: TGCGCCAGCAGCTTCGGACTAGGCGGCGGGGAGCTGTTTTTT. Filled out from reference TRBV5-1 and TRBJ2-2, the complete variable domain reads KAGVTQTPRYLIKTRGQQVTLSCSPISGHRSVSWYQQTPGQGLQFLFEYFSETQRNKGNFPGRFSGRQFSNSRSEMNVSTLELGDSALYLCASSFGLGGGELFFGEGSRLTVL.

V usage is TRBV7-6 and J usage is TRBJ1-1; D is ambiguous. CDR1 SGHVS and CDR2 FNYEAQ come from the germline V gene. V was clipped by 3 bases and J by 2 bases, with 13 bases between them. The CDR3 loop spans 15 amino acids. For the CDR3, the DNA is TGTGCCAGCAGCTTGCCCCTCGGGGATAACACTGAAGCTTTCTTT. Its protein product is CASSLPLGDNTEAFF.

This clonotype appeared a few times. V is TRBV5-1 and J is TRBJ2-1; a possible D gene is TRBD2 (6 bases). This CDR3 is 13 amino acids long. V lost 4 bases and J 7 bases, leaving 12 bases between the germline ends. Germline CDR1 and CDR2: SGHRS and YFSETQ. CDR3 DNA: TGCGCCAGCAGCCCGGCTGCGGGGAATGAGCAGTTCTTC. It specifies CASSPAAGNEQFF. Looking up the rest from reference TRBV5-1 and TRBJ2-1 gives the full variable domain: KAGVTQTPRYLIKTRGQQVTLSCSPISGHRSVSWYQQTPGQGLQFLFEYFSETQRNKGNFPGRFSGRQFSNSRSEMNVSTLELGDSALYLCASSPAAGNEQFFGPGTRLTVL.

This clonotype occurred a few times. The chain uses TRBV4-1 and TRBJ1-4, with D perhaps matching TRBD1 (5 bases). Germline V gives CDR1 MGHRA, CDR2 YSYEKL. The CDR3 runs to 19 residues. V shed 4 bases and J shed 0 bases, with 21 bases lying between them. The CDR3 loop is CASSRIRPGTPATNEKLFF. DNA of the CDR3: TGCGCCAGCAGCCGAATTCGACCCGGGACGCCGGCAACTAATGAAAAACTGTTTTTT.

This clonotype has a handful of counts. The rearrangement links TRBV7-9 to TRBJ1-3, with unresolved D. Germline values: CDR1 SEHNR, CDR2 FQNEAQ (reference sequence). There are 13 residues in the CDR3. V dropped 2 bases and J dropped 4 bases, with 6 bases sitting between them. The CDR3: CASSLNAGNTIYF. For the CDR3, the DNA is TGTGCCAGCAGCTTAAACGCAGGAAACACCATATATTTT. Based on the CDR3 plus reference TRBV7-9 and TRBJ1-3, the full variable domain is DTGVSQNPRHKITKRGQNVTFRCDPISEHNRLYWYRQTLGQGPEFLTYFQNEAQLEKSRLLSDRFSAERPKGSFSTLEIQRTEQGDSAMYLCASSLNAGNTIYFGEGSWLTVV.

This clonotype has only a few counts. This sequence joins TRBV4-1 and TRBJ1-4; D is uncertain. Per the germline V gene, CDR1 is MGHRA and CDR2 is YSYEKL. Trimming took off 5 bases at V and 7 bases at J, with 11 bases between the two ends. This CDR3 comprises 13 residues. CDR3 residues: CASSNGRSEKLFF. CDR3 nucleotide sequence: TGCGCCAGCAGCAACGGCCGGAGTGAAAAACTGTTTTTT.

This clonotype showed up many times. The V call is TRBV29-1, the J call TRBJ2-5, with a possible D match to TRBD1 (5 bases). V was trimmed by 4 bases and J by 1 base, leaving 13 bases between them. The CDR3 extends over 14 amino acids. CDR1 is SQVTM and CDR2 is ANQGSEA in the germline V gene. CDR3 DNA: TGCAGCGTTGTCGGCGAAGGGGTCCAAGAGACCCAGTACTTC. This translates into CSVVGEGVQETQYF.

This clonotype was recorded a few times. This chain links TRBV20-1 with TRBJ2-3, with no clear D. From germline, CDR1 is DFQATT and CDR2 SNEGSKA (reference sequence). V was shortened by 7 bases and J by 2 bases, with 13 bases between the two germline ends. This CDR3 spans 13 amino acids. The CDR3 protein is CSVLSRVTDTQYF. The CDR3 DNA reads TGCAGTGTTCTCAGCCGGGTCACAGATACGCAGTATTTT.

The gene calls are TRBV11-1 and TRBJ2-3; the D gene is possibly TRBD2 (6 bases). The V end lost 5 bases, the J end lost 2 bases, and 26 bases lay between the germline ends. The CDR3 is 19 amino acids. Germline values: CDR1 SGHAT, CDR2 FQDESV (reference sequence). The CDR3 reads CASSIWDSRSELNTDTQYF. The CDR3 DNA follows: TGTGCCAGCAGCATATGGGACTCCCGAAGTGAGCTGAACACAGATACGCAGTATTTT.

This clonotype was seen only a few times. The chain is built from TRBV29-1 and TRBJ2-5; D not certain. The germline V and J ends were trimmed by 7 bases and 5 bases, with 17 bases remaining between them. The germline gives CDR1 SQVTM, CDR2 ANQGSEA. The CDR3 loop spans 13 amino acids. In DNA, the CDR3 is TGCAGCGGATGTAACTCCGTAGGTGAGACCCAGTACTTC. Translation gives CSGCNSVGETQYF.

This clonotype was seen a few times. This chain joins TRBV7-9 and TRBJ1-1; weak D call: TRBD1 (6 bases). The ends were cut back, 8 bases at V and 3 bases at J, with 10 bases in the middle. CDR1 is SEHNR and CDR2 is FQNEAQ in the germline V gene (reference sequence). There are 12 residues in the CDR3. The CDR3 DNA reads TGTGCCAGCGGGGGGCAGGACACTGAAGCTTTCTTT. The encoded protein is CASGGQDTEAFF.

In this sample, this clonotype turned up many times. The CDR3 spells CASSPVISKNIQYF. The CDR3, as DNA: TGTGCCAGCAGCCCCGTGATCTCCAAAAACATTCAGTACTTC. This sequence joins TRBV7-9 and TRBJ2-4; no clear D gene. Germline lookup yields CDR1 SEHNR and CDR2 FQNEAQ (reference sequence). Trimming cost V 5 bases and J 2 bases, with 10 bases left between them. The CDR3 loop spans 14 amino acids.

In DNA, the CDR3 is TGCGCCAGCAGTTCGGATAATGCTAACTATGGCTACACCTTC. It codes for CASSSDNANYGYTF. This chain connects TRBV5-1 to TRBJ1-2, with D uncertain. Germline V lookup: CDR1 SGHRS, CDR2 YFSETQ. Trimming shortened V by 5 bases and J by 0 bases, and 11 bases separated the two germline ends. The CDR3 totals 14 residues. Drawing the rest from reference TRBV5-1 and TRBJ1-2, the complete variable domain is KAGVTQTPRYLIKTRGQQVTLSCSPISGHRSVSWYQQTPGQGLQFLFEYFSETQRNKGNFPGRFSGRQFSNSRSEMNVSTLELGDSALYLCASSSDNANYGYTFGSGTRLTVV.

J is TRBJ2-1 and V is TRBV9; 8 nucleotides align to TRBD1. V dropped 0 bases and J dropped 9; count of bases not matched to a gene: 11. Germline CDR1 is SGDLS and CDR2 is YYNGEE. The CDR3 is 16 amino acids. The CDR3 spells CASSVGSLQDRVEQFF. The CDR3 DNA is TGTGCCAGCAGCGTAGGTTCCCTCCAGGACAGGGTTGAGCAGTTCTTC. Full variable domain (outside the CDR3, taken from reference TRBV9 and TRBJ2-1): DSGVTQTPKHLITATGQRVTLRCSPRSGDLSVYWYQQSLDQGLQFLIQYYNGEERAKGNILERFSAQQFPDLHSELNLSSLELGDSALYFCASSVGSLQDRVEQFFGPGTRLTVL.

V is TRBV7-3 and J is TRBJ2-1, with TRBD2 matching over 7 bases. The CDR3 totals 15 residues. The ends lost 3 bases at V and 7 bases at J; junction bases unmatched: 9. CDR1 and CDR2 (germline): SGHTA, FQGTGA. The CDR3 loop is CASSFREAPGNEQFF. CDR3 bases: TGTGCCAGCAGCTTCCGGGAGGCCCCAGGGAATGAGCAGTTCTTC.